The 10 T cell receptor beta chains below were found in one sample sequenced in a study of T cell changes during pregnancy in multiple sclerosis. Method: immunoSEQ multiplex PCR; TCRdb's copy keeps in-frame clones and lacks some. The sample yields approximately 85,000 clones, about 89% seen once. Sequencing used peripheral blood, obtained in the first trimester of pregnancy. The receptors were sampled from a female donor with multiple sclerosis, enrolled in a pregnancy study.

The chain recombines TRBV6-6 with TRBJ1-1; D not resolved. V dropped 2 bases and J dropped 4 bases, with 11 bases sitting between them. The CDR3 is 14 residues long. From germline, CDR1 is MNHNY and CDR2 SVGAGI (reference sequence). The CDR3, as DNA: TGTGCCAGCAGTTACGGAGGGATAGGCACTGAAGCTTTCTTT. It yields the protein CASSYGGIGTEAFF.

The CDR3 is CASSLSGGDDIQYF. The DNA of the CDR3 is TGTGCCAGCAGTTTATCAGGGGGCGATGACATTCAGTACTTC. The V and J genes are TRBV28 and TRBJ2-4; 8 nucleotides agree with TRBD1. Trimming at V came to 1 base and at J to 8 bases, leaving 4 bases not matched to a gene. The CDR3 covers 14 residues. Germline values: CDR1 MDHEN, CDR2 SYDVKM.

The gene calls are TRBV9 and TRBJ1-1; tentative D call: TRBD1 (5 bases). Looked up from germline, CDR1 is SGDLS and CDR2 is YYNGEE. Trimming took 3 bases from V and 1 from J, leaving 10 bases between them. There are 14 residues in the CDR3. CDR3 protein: CASSALDRNTEAFF. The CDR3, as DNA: TGTGCCAGCAGCGCTCTCGACAGGAACACTGAAGCTTTCTTT.

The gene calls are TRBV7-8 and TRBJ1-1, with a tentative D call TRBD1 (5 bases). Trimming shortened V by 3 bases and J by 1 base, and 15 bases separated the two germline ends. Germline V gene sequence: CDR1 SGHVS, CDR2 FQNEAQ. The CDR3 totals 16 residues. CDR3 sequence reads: CASSFLGRVGNTEAFF. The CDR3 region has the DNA TGTGCCAGCAGCTTTTTGGGCAGGGTGGGGAACACTGAAGCTTTCTTT. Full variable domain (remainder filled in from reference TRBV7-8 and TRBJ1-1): GAGVSQSPRYKVAKRGQDVALRCDPISGHVSLFWYQQALGQGPEFLTYFQNEAQLDKSGLPSDRFFAERPEGSVSTLKIQRTQQEDSAVYLCASSFLGRVGNTEAFFGQGTRLTVV.

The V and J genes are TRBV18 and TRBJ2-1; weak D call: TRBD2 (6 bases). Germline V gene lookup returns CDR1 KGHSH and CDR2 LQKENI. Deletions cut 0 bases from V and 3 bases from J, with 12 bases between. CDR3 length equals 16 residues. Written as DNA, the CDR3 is TGTGCCAGCTCACCACCGACCGGGGGAGACTACAATGAGCAGTTCTTC. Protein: CASSPPTGGDYNEQFF.

The CDR3 protein is CASSLSSGEGRFEQYF. As DNA, the CDR3 is TGTGCCAGCAGCTTGTCGTCAGGGGAGGGCCGTTTCGAGCAGTACTTC. The V call is TRBV5-6, the J call TRBJ2-7; the D gene is possibly TRBD2 (7 bases). The V gene lost 1 base and the J gene lost 6 bases, with 20 bases spanning the gap. The CDR3 consists of 16 residues. Germline lookup yields CDR1 SGHDT and CDR2 YYEEEE.

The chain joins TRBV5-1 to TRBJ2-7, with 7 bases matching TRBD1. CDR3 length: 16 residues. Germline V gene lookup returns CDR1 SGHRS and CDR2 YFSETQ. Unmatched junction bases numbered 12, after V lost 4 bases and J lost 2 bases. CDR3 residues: CASSADRASLAYEQYF. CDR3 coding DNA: TGCGCCAGCAGCGCTGACAGGGCCTCTTTGGCCTACGAGCAGTACTTC.

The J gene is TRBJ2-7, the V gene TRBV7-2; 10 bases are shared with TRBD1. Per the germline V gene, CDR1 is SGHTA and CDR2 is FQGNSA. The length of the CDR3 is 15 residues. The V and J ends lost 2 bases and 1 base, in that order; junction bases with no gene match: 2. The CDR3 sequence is CASSLTGQGSYEQYF. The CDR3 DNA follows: TGTGCCAGCAGCTTAACGGGACAGGGGTCCTACGAGCAGTACTTC.

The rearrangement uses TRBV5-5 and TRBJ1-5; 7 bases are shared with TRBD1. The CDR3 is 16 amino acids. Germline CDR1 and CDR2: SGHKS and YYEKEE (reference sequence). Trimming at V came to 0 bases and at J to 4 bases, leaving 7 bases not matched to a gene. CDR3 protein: CASSLGTGQRNQPQHF. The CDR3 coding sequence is TGTGCCAGCAGCTTGGGCACGGGACAGAGAAATCAGCCCCAGCATTTT. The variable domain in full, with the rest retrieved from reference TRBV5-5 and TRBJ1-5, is DAGVTQSPTHLIKTRGQQVTLRCSPISGHKSVSWYQQVLGQGPQFIFQYYEKEERGRGNFPDRFSARQFPNYSSELNVNALLLGDSALYLCASSLGTGQRNQPQHFGDGTRLSIL.

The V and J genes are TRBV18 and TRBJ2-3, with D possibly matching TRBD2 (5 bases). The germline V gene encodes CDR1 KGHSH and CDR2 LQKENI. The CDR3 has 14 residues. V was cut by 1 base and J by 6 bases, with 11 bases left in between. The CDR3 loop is CASSPQGVGDTQYF. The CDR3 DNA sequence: TGTGCCAGCTCACCACAGGGAGTGGGGGATACGCAGTATTTT. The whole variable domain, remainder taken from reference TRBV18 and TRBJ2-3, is NAGVMQNPRHLVRRRGQEARLRCSPMKGHSHVYWYRQLPEEGLKFMVYLQKENIIDESGMPKERFSAEFPKEGPSILRIQQVVRGDSAAYFCASSPQGVGDTQYFGPGTRLTVL.